The present TCR beta chain was sequenced within a study of regulatory T cells in long-lasting Graves disease (dated by TCRdb to the early 2020s). With respect to the entire study: In the newly diagnosed Graves' disease group, patients had been taking antithyroid drugs for less than 3 months. Peripheral blood TCR sequencing and RNA sequencing compared persistent Graves' disease patients with newly diagnosed Graves' disease patients. The study took place in China and was registered as a clinical trial. A total of some 35 samples underwent TCR sequencing: around 13 from persistent and around 20 from newly diagnosed Graves' disease patients.

CDR1 and CDR2, per the germline V gene (reference sequence), are LNHDA and SQIVND. The CDR3 holds 15 amino acids from the cysteine to the phenylalanine. Here the CDR3 DNA is all that survives: 45 bases in frame from base 1. Trimming removed 6 bases from V and 2 bases from J, leaving 13 bases between the germline ends. The intended sense of this specimen's time point label: newly diagnosed GD, antithyroid drugs for less than 3 months. For both TCR sequencing and RNA sequencing, RNA was extracted from PBMCs using TRIzol. Graves' disease was diagnosed according to American Thyroid Association guidelines. Recruitment of patients was carried out at an endocrinology department in Xi'an, China. Each patient gave about 10 milliliters of peripheral blood, collected in an EDTA anticoagulant tube. Ficoll Paque Plus density gradient separation was used to isolate PBMCs, and no further T cell sorting was done. An Agilent 2100 Bioanalyzer and agarose gel were used to check RNA quality, while a NanoDrop 2000 measured RNA concentration.

Library creation used multiplex PCR. Sequencer: Illumina HiSeq 4000. iRepertoire HTBI primers and Arm-PCR amplification of CDR3 regions were used to construct TCR beta libraries. PCR products were gel purified before sequencing. Per the original workflow: Gene usage analysis of CDR3 amino acid clonotypes used the 55 to 65 TRBV and 14 to 15 TRBJ segments found across samples. COPE and FqMerger were used to merge filtered high-quality paired reads into contigs. BLAST was used to align contigs to IMGT TRBV, TRBD and TRBJ reference genes, and CDR3 was defined according to IMGT. Highly expanded clones were defined as clonotypes with a frequency above 0.1%. Shannon entropy was used to measure repertoire diversity, and the Gini coefficient was used to measure V-J evenness. Clonotypes shared by more than one individual were considered public. TCRdb trimmed the raw reads at Q25, called clones with MiXCR and kept productive beta chains. Every CDR3 protein is listed once, alongside the most common genes and DNA of its rows. These V and J calls originate from TCRdb's pipeline instead of the authors' own analysis. The sample has hundreds of thousands of distinct CDR3 sequences on record, 15% to 20% of them singletons. The top ten hold less than 40% of the sample.

General findings and caveats noted by the study authors: A larger number of public clonotypes was shared among persistent patients (more than 2,500) than among newly diagnosed patients (around 970). Compared with newly diagnosed patients, persistent Graves' disease patients had lower TCR Shannon entropy and fewer highly expanded clones, which suggests clonal expansion. TRBV28, TRBJ1-2 and TRBJ2-5 were preferentially used in persistent disease, while TRBV20-1 and TRBJ2-1 were favored in newly diagnosed disease. The authors noted that the small sample size was a limitation that may lower accuracy. Peripheral blood alone was examined, since thyroid tissue, which constituted the primary lesion, could not be accessed. Sequencing and analysis were restricted to the TCR beta chain.

Ten or more counts support this clonotype. Its recognized antigen is unknown. Nothing much larger sits one base from this clone, and base qualities are not available. This clonotype originated in a female donor with Graves disease. The sample was peripheral blood mononuclear cells (PBMCs), taken at new diagnosis, from a patient treated with antithyroid drugs. The chain uses TRBV19 and TRBJ1-4, with no reliable assignment of the D segment. The sequenced DNA: TGTGCCAGTAGGAAGGGAAAATCGACTAATGAAAAACTGTTTTTT. This codes for CASRKGKSTNEKLFF.